This T cell receptor (beta chain) comes out of a study of T-cell reconstitution after alpha-beta-depleted transplantation in children. Study results and caveats: Expanded graft clones, several hundred of them, were reportedly the source of alpha-beta T cells about two months after transplant. High day-60 TCRbeta diversity in some patients came from surviving recipient T cells and thymic progenitors. T cells produced anew were the main source of T-cell counts and diversity one year after transplant.

On this clonotype: What it binds is unknown.

V was trimmed by 1 base and J by 3 bases, leaving 7 bases between them. The CDR3 spans 13 residues. Looked up from germline, CDR1 is LGHNA and CDR2 is YNFKEQ. Library preparation (for TCRbeta) was performed with unique molecular identifiers. TCRdb ran MiXCR on the PCR reads and lists one entry per CDR3 protein. The sample lists roughly 350,000 distinct CDR3 sequences, 16% occurring once. The chain employs TRBV4-2 and TRBJ2-7; D call uncertain. The sequence derives from a male patient under 10 years old who had a stem cell transplant for acute lymphoblastic leukemia, so the T cells may come from the graft donor. Sequences were derived from PBMCs, mostly from graft donor cells, sampled 360 days after TCRalphabeta/CD19-depleted stem cell transplant. The CDR3 protein is CASSQVPDYEQYF. The CDR3 DNA is TGTGCCAGCAGCCAAGTACCCGACTACGAGCAGTACTTC.